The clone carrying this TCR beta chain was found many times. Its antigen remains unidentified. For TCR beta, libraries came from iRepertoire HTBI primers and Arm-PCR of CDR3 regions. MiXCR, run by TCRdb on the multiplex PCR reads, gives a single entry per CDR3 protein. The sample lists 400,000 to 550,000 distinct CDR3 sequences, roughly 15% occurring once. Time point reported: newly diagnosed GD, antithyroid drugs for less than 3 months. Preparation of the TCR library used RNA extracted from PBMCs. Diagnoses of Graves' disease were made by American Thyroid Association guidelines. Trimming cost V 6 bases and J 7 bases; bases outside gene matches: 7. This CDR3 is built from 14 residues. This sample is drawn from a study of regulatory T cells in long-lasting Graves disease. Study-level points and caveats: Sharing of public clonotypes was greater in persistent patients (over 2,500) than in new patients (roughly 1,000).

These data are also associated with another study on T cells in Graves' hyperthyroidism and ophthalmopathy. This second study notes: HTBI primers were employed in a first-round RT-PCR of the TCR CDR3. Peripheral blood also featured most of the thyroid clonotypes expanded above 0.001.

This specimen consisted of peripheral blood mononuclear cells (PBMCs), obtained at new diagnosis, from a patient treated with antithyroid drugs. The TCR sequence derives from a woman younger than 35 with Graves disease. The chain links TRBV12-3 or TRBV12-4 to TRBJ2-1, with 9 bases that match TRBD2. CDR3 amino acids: CASRRGGVGNEQFF. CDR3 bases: TGTGCCAGCAGGCGGGGGGGGGTAGGGAATGAGCAGTTCTTC.